This T cell receptor (beta chain) is drawn from a study of T cell responses to AZD1222 COVID-19 vaccine. CDR3 length equals 13 residues. From germline, CDR1 is MNHEY and CDR2 SVGAGI. Unmatched junction bases numbered 9, after V lost 7 bases and J lost 8 bases. Study conclusions and caveats: Among those given AZD1222, only 6 or 7 were seropositive at baseline. White British ancestry dominated among donors, who included more females, and clonal diversity was possibly underestimated. No day 14 peak samples; only post-peak repertoires were characterized.

Sequencing used immunoSEQ multiplex PCR; TCRdb keeps in-frame clones, though not all of them. The sample contains tens of thousands of clones, roughly 89% of which appear only once. Second doses at about 4 or about 12 weeks were pooled. In regard to this clone: The antigen is unknown.

Specimen: peripheral blood, collected 28 days after the second AZD1222 dose. This clonotype was obtained from an adult who received the AZD1222 COVID-19 vaccine. This chain joins TRBV6-5 and TRBJ1-2; TRBD1 agrees at 8 bases. CDR3 region: CASTRDRSTGYTF. The DNA of the CDR3 is TGTGCCAGCACCCGGGACAGGAGCACGGGCTACACCTTC.